A single sample is the source of the 19 T cell receptor beta chains below, sequenced in a study of T cell responses to AZD1222 COVID-19 vaccine. Measured with immunoSEQ multiplex PCR; TCRdb has only the in-frame clones, and not every one. This table holds approximately 110,000 clones, about 90% found once. The material sequenced was peripheral blood, taken on day 0 of AZD1222 vaccination. The receptors here all came from an adult in good health.

The rearrangement uses TRBV2 and TRBJ1-5; TRBD1 might be the D (5 bases). The V and J ends lost 5 bases and 5 bases respectively, with 13 bases between them. The CDR3 runs to 14 residues. Germline V gene lookup returns CDR1 SNHLY and CDR2 FYNNEI. The CDR3 DNA reads TGTGCCAGCAGTCCCACCCAGGGAGATCAGCCCCAGCATTTT. Its protein product is CASSPTQGDQPQHF.

The chain joins TRBV5-1 to TRBJ1-5; 8 positions agree with TRBD1. Germline assignment: CDR1 SGHRS and CDR2 YFSETQ. The ends lost 2 bases at V and 5 bases at J; junction bases unmatched: 6. The CDR3 totals 15 residues. CDR3 DNA sequence: TGCGCCAGCAGCTTAGGGACAGGTCGGGATCAGCCCCAGCATTTT. Residues: CASSLGTGRDQPQHF.

This rearrangement joins TRBV15 to TRBJ2-5, with 9 bases matching TRBD2. Germline CDR1 LNHNV, CDR2 YYDKDF (reference sequence). The CDR3 is made up of 16 amino acids. Trimming took 4 bases from V and 1 from J; bases not matched to a gene: 7. The CDR3 here is CATSTIAGDVQETQYF. The CDR3 region has the DNA TGTGCCACCAGCACAATAGCGGGAGACGTCCAAGAGACCCAGTACTTC.

This chain uses TRBV18 with TRBJ2-1; 8 bases are shared with TRBD2. The CDR3 is 15 residues long. With 3 bases clipped from V and 8 bases from J, the junction kept 9 bases outside the gene matches. Germline values: CDR1 KGHSH, CDR2 LQKENI. For the CDR3, the DNA is TGTGCCAGCTCACCCTCGTGGACGGGAGGGGATGAGCAGTTCTTC. Translation: CASSPSWTGGDEQFF.

V is TRBV7-9 and J is TRBJ2-7; possibly TRBD1 for D (5 bases). In germline, CDR1 is SEHNR, CDR2 FQNEAQ (reference sequence). The length of the CDR3 is 15 residues. V was pared by 3 bases and J by 2 bases, with 14 bases between. This chain's CDR3 is CASSFGAGSAYEQYF. In DNA form, the CDR3 reads TGTGCCAGCAGCTTCGGCGCAGGGTCCGCCTACGAGCAGTACTTC.

The V and J genes are TRBV9 and TRBJ1-1; D not resolved. Germline assignment: CDR1 SGDLS and CDR2 YYNGEE. V was clipped by 0 bases and J by 1 base, with 7 bases between them. The CDR3 has 14 residues. CDR3 in DNA: TGTGCCAGCAGCGTAGAGGTAGGGAACACTGAAGCTTTCTTT. Translation: CASSVEVGNTEAFF. Full variable domain (rest looked up from reference TRBV9 and TRBJ1-1): DSGVTQTPKHLITATGQRVTLRCSPRSGDLSVYWYQQSLDQGLQFLIQYYNGEERAKGNILERFSAQQFPDLHSELNLSSLELGDSALYFCASSVEVGNTEAFFGQGTRLTVV.

The V and J genes are TRBV30 and TRBJ2-6; D is ambiguous. The CDR3 sequence is 13 residues long. CDR1 and CDR2 from the germline V gene are GTSNPN and SVGIG (reference sequence). The V end lost 2 bases, the J end lost 2 bases, and 4 bases lay between the germline ends. CDR3 nucleotide sequence: TGTGCCTGGAGTTTAGCTGGGGCCAACGTCCTGACTTTC. It specifies CAWSLAGANVLTF.

In DNA, the CDR3 is TGTGCCAGCAGCGTAGGCCCAGGGCGCAACCAAGAGACCCAGTACTTC. As protein: CASSVGPGRNQETQYF. The chain links TRBV9 to TRBJ2-5, with D possibly being TRBD1 (5 bases). V lost 0 bases and J lost 0, with 12 bases in between. Germline V gives CDR1 SGDLS, CDR2 YYNGEE. The CDR3 runs to 16 residues.

V gene TRBV4-1 combines with J gene TRBJ1-2, with 8 bases that match TRBD1. Germline V gene data show CDR1 as MGHRA and CDR2 as YSYEKL. Trimming removed 0 bases from V and 6 bases from J; junction bases left unmatched: 3. The CDR3 has 14 residues. The CDR3 nucleotides are TGCGCCAGCAGCCAAGACCGGACAGGGAATGGCTACACCTTC. Its translation: CASSQDRTGNGYTF.

The V and J genes are TRBV3-1 (or the pseudogene TRBV3-2) and TRBJ1-4; 7 bases agree with TRBD1. This CDR3 is built from 12 residues. J gave up 7 bases and V 8 bases, and 4 bases lay outside the gene matches. CDR1 and CDR2 (germline): LGHDT, YNNKEL (reference sequence). The CDR3 nucleotides read TGTGCCAGCCAGGGGGAGAGTGAAAAACTGTTTTTT. Amino acids: CASQGESEKLFF.

This clone turned up a few times. This chain uses TRBV3-1 (or the pseudogene TRBV3-2) with TRBJ2-1; D is undetermined. From germline, CDR1 is LGHDT and CDR2 YNNKEL (reference sequence). The CDR3 is 16 amino acids. Trimming shortened V by 3 bases and J by 6 bases, and 18 bases separated the two germline ends. The CDR3 reads CASSHPWGTTGNEQFF. The CDR3 region has the DNA TGTGCCAGCAGCCATCCATGGGGAACTACGGGCAATGAGCAGTTCTTC.

This sequence joins TRBV3-1 (or the pseudogene TRBV3-2) and TRBJ1-1; weak D call: TRBD1 (6 bases). Germline assignment: CDR1 LGHDT and CDR2 YNNKEL (reference sequence). V shed 2 bases and J shed 2 bases, with 12 bases lying between them. CDR3 length: 15 amino acids. CDR3 region: CASSQLSGANTEAFF. CDR3 nucleotide sequence: TGTGCCAGCAGCCAATTATCAGGGGCAAACACTGAAGCTTTCTTT.

The chain employs TRBV5-1 and TRBJ1-2; D unresolved. Per the germline V gene, CDR1 is SGHRS and CDR2 is YFSETQ. V lost 0 bases to trimming and J lost 0 bases, with 6 bases between them. CDR3 length equals 14 residues. The CDR3 loop reads CASSLGAANYGYTF. The CDR3 DNA follows: TGCGCCAGCAGCTTGGGGGCGGCTAACTATGGCTACACCTTC.

This chain uses TRBV7-2 with TRBJ1-2, with D hard to call. V lost 1 base, J lost 8 bases, and 11 bases lay in between. From germline, CDR1 is SGHTA and CDR2 FQGNSA. The CDR3 has 13 amino acids. DNA of the CDR3: TGTGCCAGCAGCTTAGTTCCGACCGAGGGCTACACCTTC. Encoded protein: CASSLVPTEGYTF.

The chain employs TRBV5-6 and TRBJ1-3; possible D gene TRBD1, 6 bases. This CDR3 region has 16 residues. Germline V gene lookup returns CDR1 SGHDT and CDR2 YYEEEE. Trimming took 1 base from V and 0 from J, leaving 11 bases between them. The CDR3 DNA reads TGTGCCAGCAGCTTGCCGGACAGCCTCTCTGGAAACACCATATATTTT. Translated, it gives CASSLPDSLSGNTIYF.

The chain joins TRBV5-1 to TRBJ2-1, with TRBD2 matching 13 bases. The CDR3 runs 15 residues. The ends lost 4 bases at V and 6 bases at J; junction bases unmatched: 4. Germline V gene lookup returns CDR1 SGHRS and CDR2 YFSETQ. The DNA of the CDR3 is TGCGCCAGCAGCCCGGGACTAGCGGGGTTCAATGAGCAGTTCTTC. Amino acids: CASSPGLAGFNEQFF.

J is TRBJ2-7 and V is TRBV5-1; D is perhaps TRBD1 (5 bases). The CDR3 totals 17 residues. Trimming removed 4 bases from V and 0 bases from J, with 20 bases in between. Germline V lookup: CDR1 SGHRS, CDR2 YFSETQ. The DNA for the CDR3 is TGCGCCAGCAGCCCTACCGTTTTGGGGCCCCTCTCCTACGAGCAGTACTTC. Its translation is CASSPTVLGPLSYEQYF.

This chain joins TRBV7-2 and TRBJ2-2; possibly TRBD2 for D (6 bases). The CDR3 is 18 residues long. Per germline, CDR1 SGHTA and CDR2 FQGNSA. V shed 2 bases and J shed 0 bases, with 16 bases lying between them. CDR3 coding DNA: TGTGCCAGCAGCTTATTCCCTGGGGACTTTTCGAACACCGGGGAGCTGTTTTTT. It encodes CASSLFPGDFSNTGELFF.

A remark on this clone: Its ends do not fully match the called genes, so a read error is possible. The chain carries TRBV7-7 and TRBJ2-3, with a possible D match to TRBD1 (6 bases). The CDR3 covers 13 residues. Germline-derived CDR1 and CDR2 are SSHAT and FNYEAQ (reference sequence). The CDR3 DNA sequence: TGTGCTAGCAGCTCCTCAGGGGAAGATACGCAGTATTTT. Translation: CASSSSGEDTQYF.